Listed below are T cell receptor beta chains from one sample, sequenced in a study of cytomegalovirus exposure and HLA in healthy donors. Here immunoSEQ multiplex PCR was the method, and the copy in TCRdb shows in-frame clones only, minus some. The data show around 140,000 clones, about 77% seen once. Sequenced: PBMCs. All receptors derive from a woman in her 40s in good health and CMV-seronegative. The CDR3 runs from the conserved cysteine through the conserved F or W. A D gene is named only where the DNA matches it firmly. Some rows mark clone size as missing; the rest say once, few, many or name a class of expanded clone.

size,D,V,J,CDR3,DNA
-,-,TRBV4-1,TRBJ1-5,CASSARDSNQPQHF,TGCGCCAGCAGCGCCAGGGATAGCAATCAGCCCCAGCATTTT
-,-,TRBV7-2,TRBJ1-1,CASSLVSGRTFF,TGTGCCAGCAGCTTAGTTTCAGGGAGGACTTTCTTT
-,-,TRBV4-2,TRBJ2-1,CASSQVAGATYNEQFF,TGTGCCAGCAGCCAAGTGGCGGGGGCCACATACAATGAGCAGTTCTTC
-,TRBD1,TRBV2,TRBJ2-7,CASHGTGVHEQYF,TGTGCCAGTCACGGGACAGGGGTCCACGAGCAGTACTTC
once,TRBD2,TRBV28,TRBJ2-5,CASSLSQGGASQETQYF,TGTGCCAGCAGTTTATCCCAGGGAGGGGCAAGCCAAGAGACCCAGTACTTC
-,TRBD2,TRBV25-1,TRBJ2-1,CASRAPSAGGYNEQFF,TGTGCCAGCAGAGCACCTTCGGCGGGGGGCTACAATGAGCAGTTCTTC
once,-,TRBV25-1,TRBJ2-1,CASSESGMSYNEQFF,TGTGCCAGCAGTGAGTCGGGGATGTCCTACAATGAGCAGTTCTTC
-,TRBD2,TRBV7-9,TRBJ2-5,CASSSHVTSGGETQYF,TGTGCCAGCAGCTCGCACGTGACTAGCGGGGGGGAGACCCAGTACTTC
-,TRBD2,TRBV5-1,TRBJ2-7,CASSLVGGLDPQYF,TGCGCCAGCAGCTTGGTAGGTGGACTAGATCCGCAGTACTTC
few,TRBD1,TRBV25-1,TRBJ2-7,CASTRGTGVYEQYF,TGTGCCAGCACCCGGGGGACAGGGGTTTACGAGCAGTACTTC
-,-,TRBV5-1,TRBJ2-1,CASSLAAGSSYNEQFF,TGCGCCAGCAGCTTGGCGGCGGGTAGCTCCTACAATGAGCAGTTCTTC
-,-,TRBV9,TRBJ2-3,CASSFLSGETDTQYF,TGTGCCAGCAGCTTTCTTAGTGGGGAGACAGATACGCAGTATTTT
-,-,TRBV7-9,TRBJ1-2,CASSLLFGTEYGYTF,TGTGCCAGCAGCTTATTATTCGGGACTGAGTATGGCTACACCTTC
-,TRBD1,TRBV5-8,TRBJ1-4,CASSWGQGMSHEKLFF,TGTGCCAGCAGCTGGGGACAGGGTATGTCTCATGAAAAACTGTTTTTT
-,-,TRBV5-4,TRBJ1-3,CASSPDQGYSGNTIYF,TGTGCCAGCAGCCCAGACCAGGGCTACTCTGGAAACACCATATATTTT
-,TRBD2,TRBV5-4,TRBJ2-5,CASSRSGGASETQYF,TGTGCCAGCAGCCGTAGCGGGGGGGCCAGTGAGACCCAGTACTTC
-,TRBD1,TRBV6-5,TRBJ2-7,CASSYSGTGGLWQYF,TGTGCCAGCAGTTACTCAGGGACAGGGGGCCTATGGCAGTACTTC
-,-,TRBV14,TRBJ2-7,CASSQDSRRGGEQYF,TGTGCCAGCAGCCAAGATTCTAGGAGGGGAGGCGAGCAGTACTTC
-,-,TRBV19,TRBJ2-7,CATRGRAAYEQYF,TGTGCCACCCGCGGCAGGGCGGCCTACGAGCAGTACTTC
-,-,TRBV7-2,TRBJ1-1,CASSEQGFGEAFF,TGTGCCAGCAGCGAACAGGGTTTTGGTGAAGCTTTCTTT
-,-,TRBV19,TRBJ1-2,CASSIYEPGRNGYTF,TGTGCCAGTAGTATATACGAGCCAGGGCGGAATGGCTACACCTTC
-,TRBD2,TRBV5-1,TRBJ2-5,CASSLRPGGWETQYF,TGCGCCAGCAGCTTGCGACCGGGGGGGTGGGAGACCCAGTACTTC